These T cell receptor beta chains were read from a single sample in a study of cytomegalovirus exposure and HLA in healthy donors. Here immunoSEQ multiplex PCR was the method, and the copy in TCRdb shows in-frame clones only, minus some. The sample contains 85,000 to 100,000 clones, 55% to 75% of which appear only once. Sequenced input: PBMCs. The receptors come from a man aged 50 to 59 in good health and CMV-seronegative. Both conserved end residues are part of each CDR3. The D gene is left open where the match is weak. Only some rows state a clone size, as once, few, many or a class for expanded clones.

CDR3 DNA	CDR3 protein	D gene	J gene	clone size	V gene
TGTGCCAGCAGCTCTACGTATCCACAGGGGATTGGGGTCAATGAAAAACTGTTTTTT	CASSSTYPQGIGVNEKLFF	TRBD1	TRBJ1-4	NA	TRBV7-9
TGTGCCAGCAGTGTCACTAGCAGAACAGATACGCAGTATTTT	CASSVTSRTDTQYF	NA	TRBJ2-3	NA	TRBV2
TGCGCCAGCAGCCTCCGGGACAGGGGTGCCTACGAGCAGTACTTC	CASSLRDRGAYEQYF	TRBD1	TRBJ2-7	NA	TRBV4-1
TGCAGTGCTAGTTCCAAGCCCCAGCATTTT	CSASSKPQHF	NA	TRBJ1-5	NA	TRBV20-1
TGTGCCAGCAGCCCAGGGACAGGGGCTGGAAACACCATATATTTT	CASSPGTGAGNTIYF	TRBD1	TRBJ1-3	few	TRBV7-3
TGTGCCAGCAGCCGGAACACTGAAGCTTTCTTT	CASSRNTEAFF	NA	TRBJ1-1	NA	TRBV13
TGTGCCAGCAGCCCTCTGGCAGGGGCTTACAATGAGCAGTTCTTC	CASSPLAGAYNEQFF	NA	TRBJ2-1	NA	TRBV14
TGTGCCAGTAGTAAGGGGGGGGCGTACAATGAGCAGTTCTTC	CASSKGGAYNEQFF	NA	TRBJ2-1	few	TRBV19
TGCGCCAGCAGCCAAATTCCTTCCTATTCAAGTACCGGCGGGGAGCTGTTTTTT	CASSQIPSYSSTGGELFF	NA	TRBJ2-2	NA	TRBV4-3
TGTGCCAGCAGTTACTCGACAGGGATCCCCCTCTATGGCTACACCTTC	CASSYSTGIPLYGYTF	TRBD1	TRBJ1-2	NA	TRBV6-5
TGTGCCAGCAGCCTGGGGGTGGGCCTGAACACTGAAGCTTTCTTT	CASSLGVGLNTEAFF	NA	TRBJ1-1	NA	TRBV5-4
TGTGCCAGCAGTCGCGGGGTAGGGAGCAATCAGCCCCAGCATTTT	CASSRGVGSNQPQHF	NA	TRBJ1-5	NA	TRBV6-5
TGTGCCTCAAAGTGGTCCAGCGGGGGATACAATGAGCAGTTCTTC	CASKWSSGGYNEQFF	TRBD2	TRBJ2-1	NA	TRBV30
TGTGCCAGTAGTATTGGCCGTATTGGCTACACCTTC	CASSIGRIGYTF	NA	TRBJ1-2	NA	TRBV19
TGTGCCAGCAGTTCCGGGACTAGCGGGGGAACCGGGGAGCTGTTTTTT	CASSSGTSGGTGELFF	TRBD2	TRBJ2-2	NA	TRBV5-4
TGTGCCACCAGCAGAGACCTAACAGGGGCTCCCCTCCACTTT	CATSRDLTGAPLHF	TRBD1	TRBJ1-6	NA	TRBV15
TGTGCCAGCAGCTTAGCGAGTAGTCCGGGGGCCAACGTCCTGACTTTC	CASSLASSPGANVLTF	NA	TRBJ2-6	NA	TRBV7-2
TGTGCCAGCAGCCCCGGGACTAGCGGGAGCGGGGAGACCCAGTACTTC	CASSPGTSGSGETQYF	TRBD2	TRBJ2-5	NA	TRBV4-2
TGTGCCAGCAGCCGGGGGGCGGCCTACGCAGGCACTGAAGCTTTCTTT	CASSRGAAYAGTEAFF	NA	TRBJ1-1	NA	TRBV5-6
TGTGCCAGCAGCTTCGGACAGGGTGAAGCTTTCTTT	CASSFGQGEAFF	TRBD1	TRBJ1-1	NA	TRBV11-2
TGTGCCACCAGCAGAGACCTGCGGGAGGGCCTCACAGATACGCAGTATTTT	CATSRDLREGLTDTQYF	TRBD2	TRBJ2-3	NA	TRBV15
TGTGCCAGCAGCTCGCCGACTAGCTTTGCGGCCTACAATGAGCAGTTCTTC	CASSSPTSFAAYNEQFF	TRBD2	TRBJ2-1	few	TRBV7-8